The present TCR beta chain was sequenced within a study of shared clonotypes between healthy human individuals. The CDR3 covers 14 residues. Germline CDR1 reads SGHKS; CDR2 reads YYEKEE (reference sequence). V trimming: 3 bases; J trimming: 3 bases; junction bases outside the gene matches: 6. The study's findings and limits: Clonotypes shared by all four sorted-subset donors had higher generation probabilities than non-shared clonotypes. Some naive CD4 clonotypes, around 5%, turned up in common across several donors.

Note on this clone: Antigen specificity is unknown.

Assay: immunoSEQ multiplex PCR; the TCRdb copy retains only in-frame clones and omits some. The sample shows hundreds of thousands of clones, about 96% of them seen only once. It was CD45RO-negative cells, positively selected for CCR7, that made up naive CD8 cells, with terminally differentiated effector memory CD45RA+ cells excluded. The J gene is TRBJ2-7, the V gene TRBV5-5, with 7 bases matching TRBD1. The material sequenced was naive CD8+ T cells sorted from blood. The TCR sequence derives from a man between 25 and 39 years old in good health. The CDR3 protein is CASSYRQGFYEQYF. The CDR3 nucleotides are TGTGCCAGCAGCTACCGACAGGGTTTCTACGAGCAGTACTTC.